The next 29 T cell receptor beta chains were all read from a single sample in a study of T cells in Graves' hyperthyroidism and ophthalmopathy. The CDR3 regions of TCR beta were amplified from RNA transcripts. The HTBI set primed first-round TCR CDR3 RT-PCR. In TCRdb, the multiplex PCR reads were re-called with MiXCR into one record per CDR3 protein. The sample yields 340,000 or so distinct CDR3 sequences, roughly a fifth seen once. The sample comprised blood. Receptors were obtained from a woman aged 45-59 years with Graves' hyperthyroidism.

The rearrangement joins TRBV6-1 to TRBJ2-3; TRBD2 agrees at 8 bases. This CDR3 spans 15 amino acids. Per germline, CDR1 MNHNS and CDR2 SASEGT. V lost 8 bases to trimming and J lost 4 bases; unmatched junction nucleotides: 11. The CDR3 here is CASPDGSGSADTQYF. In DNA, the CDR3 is TGTGCCAGCCCGGACGGGAGCGGGAGCGCAGATACGCAGTATTTT.

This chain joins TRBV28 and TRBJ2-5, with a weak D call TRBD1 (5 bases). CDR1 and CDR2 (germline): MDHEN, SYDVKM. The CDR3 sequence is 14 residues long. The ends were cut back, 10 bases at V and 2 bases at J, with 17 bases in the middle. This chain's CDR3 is CAITAKTAQETQYF. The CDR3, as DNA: TGTGCCATAACCGCCAAGACAGCGCAAGAGACCCAGTACTTC.

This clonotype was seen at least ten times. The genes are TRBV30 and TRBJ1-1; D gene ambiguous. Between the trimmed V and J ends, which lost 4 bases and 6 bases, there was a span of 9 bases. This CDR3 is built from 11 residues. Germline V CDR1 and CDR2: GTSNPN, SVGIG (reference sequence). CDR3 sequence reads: CAWTRAAEAFF. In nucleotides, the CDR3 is TGTGCCTGGACGCGGGCCGCTGAAGCTTTCTTT.

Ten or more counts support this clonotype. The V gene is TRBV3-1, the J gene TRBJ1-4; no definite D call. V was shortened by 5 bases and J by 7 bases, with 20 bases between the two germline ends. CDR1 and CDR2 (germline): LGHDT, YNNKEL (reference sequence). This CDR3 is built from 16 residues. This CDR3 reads CASSTSLQLEREKLFF. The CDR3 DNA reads TGTGCCAGCAGCACAAGCTTACAGCTCGAGCGTGAAAAACTGTTTTTT.

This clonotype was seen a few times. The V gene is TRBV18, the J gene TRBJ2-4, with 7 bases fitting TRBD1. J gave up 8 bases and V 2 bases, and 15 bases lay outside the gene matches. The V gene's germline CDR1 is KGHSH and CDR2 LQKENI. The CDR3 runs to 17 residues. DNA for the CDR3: TGTGCCAGCTCACCATCCCTGACAGGGAATTTGTATGACATTCAGTACTTC. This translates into CASSPSLTGNLYDIQYF.

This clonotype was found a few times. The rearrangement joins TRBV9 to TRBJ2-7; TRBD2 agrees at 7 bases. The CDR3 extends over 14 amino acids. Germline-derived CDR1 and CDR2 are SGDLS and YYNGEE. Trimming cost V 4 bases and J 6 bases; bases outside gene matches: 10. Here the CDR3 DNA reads TGTGCCAGCAGCCGGGGGACTATATCATTCGAGCAGTACTTC. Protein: CASSRGTISFEQYF.

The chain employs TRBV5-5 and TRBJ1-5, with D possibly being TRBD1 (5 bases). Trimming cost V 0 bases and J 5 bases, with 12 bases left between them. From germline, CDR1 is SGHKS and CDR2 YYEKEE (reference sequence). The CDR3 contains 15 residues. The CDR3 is CASSLAGGVDQPQHF. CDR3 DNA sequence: TGTGCCAGCAGCTTGGCCGGGGGAGTTGATCAGCCCCAGCATTTT.

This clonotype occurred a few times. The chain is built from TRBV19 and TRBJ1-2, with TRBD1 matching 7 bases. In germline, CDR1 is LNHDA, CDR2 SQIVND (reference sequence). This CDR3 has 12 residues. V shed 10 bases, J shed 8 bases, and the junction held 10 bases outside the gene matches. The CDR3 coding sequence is TGTGCCACCCGCGACAGGGCGCGGGGCTACACCTTC. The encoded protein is CATRDRARGYTF.

CDR3 region: CASSYIMNTEAFF. In DNA form, the CDR3 reads TGTGCCAGCAGCTACATCATGAACACTGAAGCTTTCTTT. V usage is TRBV7-2 and J usage is TRBJ1-1; no firm D call. Germline V lookup: CDR1 SGHTA, CDR2 FQGNSA. The CDR3 is 13 amino acids. V gave up 4 bases and J gave up 0 bases, with 6 bases separating them.

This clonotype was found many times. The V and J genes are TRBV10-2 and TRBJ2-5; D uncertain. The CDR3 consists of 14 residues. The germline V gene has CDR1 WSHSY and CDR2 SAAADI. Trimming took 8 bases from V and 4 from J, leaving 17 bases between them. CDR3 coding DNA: TGCGCCAGCGATAGGATGGAGAGTCGAGAGACCCAGTACTTC. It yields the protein CASDRMESRETQYF.

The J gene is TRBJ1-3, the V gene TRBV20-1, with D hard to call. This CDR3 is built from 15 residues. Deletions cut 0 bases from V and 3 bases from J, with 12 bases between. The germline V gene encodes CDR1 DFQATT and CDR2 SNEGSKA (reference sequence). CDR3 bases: TGCAGTGCTAGAGATCTGGTTTCTCATGGAAACACCATATATTTT. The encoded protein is CSARDLVSHGNTIYF.

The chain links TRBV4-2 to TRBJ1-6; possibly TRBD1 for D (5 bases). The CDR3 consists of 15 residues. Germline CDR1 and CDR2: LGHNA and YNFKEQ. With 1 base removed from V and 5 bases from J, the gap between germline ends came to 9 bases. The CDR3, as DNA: TGTGCCAGCAGCCAAGGGGAGGGGAATAATTCACCCCTCCACTTT. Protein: CASSQGEGNNSPLHF.

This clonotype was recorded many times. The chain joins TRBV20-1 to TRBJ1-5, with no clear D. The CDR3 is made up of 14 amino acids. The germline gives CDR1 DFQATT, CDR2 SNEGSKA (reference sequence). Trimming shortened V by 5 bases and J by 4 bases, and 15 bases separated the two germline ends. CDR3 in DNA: TGCAGTGCTCCTAATCGTGAGGGTAATCAGCCCCAGCATTTT. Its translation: CSAPNREGNQPQHF.

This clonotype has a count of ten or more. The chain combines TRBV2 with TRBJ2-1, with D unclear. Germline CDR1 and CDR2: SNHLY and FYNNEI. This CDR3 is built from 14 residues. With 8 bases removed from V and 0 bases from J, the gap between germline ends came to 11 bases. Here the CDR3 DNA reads TGTGCCAGCCGGACGGATCCCTCCTACAATGAGCAGTTCTTC. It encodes CASRTDPSYNEQFF.

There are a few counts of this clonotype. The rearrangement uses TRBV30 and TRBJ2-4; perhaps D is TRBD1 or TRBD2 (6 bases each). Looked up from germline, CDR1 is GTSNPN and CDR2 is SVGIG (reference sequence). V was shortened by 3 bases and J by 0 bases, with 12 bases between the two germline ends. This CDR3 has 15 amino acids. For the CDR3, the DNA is TGTGCCTGGAGCGGGGGCAGGTTAGCCAAAAACATTCAGTACTTC. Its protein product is CAWSGGRLAKNIQYF.

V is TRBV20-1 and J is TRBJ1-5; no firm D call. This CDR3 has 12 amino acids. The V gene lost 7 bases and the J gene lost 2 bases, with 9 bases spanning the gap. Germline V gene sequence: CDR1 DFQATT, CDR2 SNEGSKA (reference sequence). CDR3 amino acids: CSVGIGNQPQHF. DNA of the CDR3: TGCAGTGTTGGGATCGGCAATCAGCCCCAGCATTTT.

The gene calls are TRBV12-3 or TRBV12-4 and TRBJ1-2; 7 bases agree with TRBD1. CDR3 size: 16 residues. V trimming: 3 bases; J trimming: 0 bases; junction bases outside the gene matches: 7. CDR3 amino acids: CASSFQQGPANYGYTF. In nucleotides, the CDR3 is TGTGCCAGCAGTTTCCAACAGGGGCCAGCTAACTATGGCTACACCTTC.

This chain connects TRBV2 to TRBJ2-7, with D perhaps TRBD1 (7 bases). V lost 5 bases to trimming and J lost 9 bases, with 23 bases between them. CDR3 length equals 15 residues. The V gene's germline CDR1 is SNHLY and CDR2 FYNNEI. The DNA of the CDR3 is TGTGCCAGCAGTTCCCAGATTTCAAGACAGGGAGGGCAGTACTTC. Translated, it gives CASSSQISRQGGQYF.

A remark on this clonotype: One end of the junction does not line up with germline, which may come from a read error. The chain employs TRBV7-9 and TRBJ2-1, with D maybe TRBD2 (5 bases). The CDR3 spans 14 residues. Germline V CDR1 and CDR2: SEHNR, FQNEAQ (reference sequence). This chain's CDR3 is CASGLGLAGNEQFF. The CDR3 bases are TGTGCCAGCGGCTTAGGTCTAGCTGGCAATGAGCAGTTCTTC.

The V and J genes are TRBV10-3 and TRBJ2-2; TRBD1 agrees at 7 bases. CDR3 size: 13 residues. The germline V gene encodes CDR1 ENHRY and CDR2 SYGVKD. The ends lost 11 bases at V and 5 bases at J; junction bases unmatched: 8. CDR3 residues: CASETGITGELFF. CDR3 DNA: TGTGCCTCAGAGACAGGGATAACCGGGGAGCTGTTTTTT.

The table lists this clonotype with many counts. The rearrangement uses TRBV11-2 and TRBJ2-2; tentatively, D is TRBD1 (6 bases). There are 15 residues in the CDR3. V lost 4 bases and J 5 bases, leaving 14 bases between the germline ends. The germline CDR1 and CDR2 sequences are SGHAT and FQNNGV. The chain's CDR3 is CASSSLRGRTGELFF. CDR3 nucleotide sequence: TGTGCCAGCAGCTCCCTCAGGGGACGGACCGGGGAGCTGTTTTTT.

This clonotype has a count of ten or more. The CDR3 reads CASSLQGSDTQYF. In DNA, the CDR3 is TGTGCCAGCAGCTTGCAGGGGTCAGATACGCAGTATTTT. The genes are TRBV11-3 and TRBJ2-3; D is perhaps TRBD1 (6 bases). There are 13 residues in the CDR3. Deletions cut 3 bases from V and 4 bases from J, with 8 bases between. Per germline, CDR1 SGHNT and CDR2 YENEEA.

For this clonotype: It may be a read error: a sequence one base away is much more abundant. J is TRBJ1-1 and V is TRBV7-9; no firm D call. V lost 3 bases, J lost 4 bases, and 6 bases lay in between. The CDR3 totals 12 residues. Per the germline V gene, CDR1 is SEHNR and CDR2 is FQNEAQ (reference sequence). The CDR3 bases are TGTGCCAGCAGCTTGGGCCCCACTGAAGCTTTCTTT. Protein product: CASSLGPTEAFF.

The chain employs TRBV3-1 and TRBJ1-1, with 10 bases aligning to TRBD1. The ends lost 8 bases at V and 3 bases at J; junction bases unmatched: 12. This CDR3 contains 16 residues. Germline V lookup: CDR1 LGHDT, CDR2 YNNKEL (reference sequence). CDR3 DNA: TGTGCCAGCGGCCGACAGGGGGCGTCGAGCGACACTGAAGCTTTCTTT. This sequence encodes CASGRQGASSDTEAFF.

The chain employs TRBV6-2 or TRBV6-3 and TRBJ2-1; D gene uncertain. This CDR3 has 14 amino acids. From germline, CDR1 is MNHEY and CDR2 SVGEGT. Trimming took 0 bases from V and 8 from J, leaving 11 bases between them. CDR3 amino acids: CASSYSEQRDEQFF. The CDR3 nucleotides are TGTGCCAGCAGTTACTCGGAACAGCGAGATGAGCAGTTCTTC.

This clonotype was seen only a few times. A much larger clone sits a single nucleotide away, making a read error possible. CDR3 nucleotide sequence: TGTGCCAGCAGTCGTTCCGGGACAGCCCTTATAGTAACTGCAGCTTTCTTT. It is translated as CASSRSGTALIVTAAFF. This chain joins TRBV28 and TRBJ1-1; 7 bases line up with TRBD1. Germline loops: CDR1 MDHEN, CDR2 SYDVKM. This CDR3 spans 17 amino acids.

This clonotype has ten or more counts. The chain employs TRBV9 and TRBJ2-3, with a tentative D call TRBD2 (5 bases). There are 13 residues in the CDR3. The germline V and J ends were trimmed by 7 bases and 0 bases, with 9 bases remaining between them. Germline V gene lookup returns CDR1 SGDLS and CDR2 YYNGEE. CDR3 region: CASGGLSTDTQYF. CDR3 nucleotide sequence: TGTGCCAGCGGAGGACTCAGCACAGATACGCAGTATTTT.

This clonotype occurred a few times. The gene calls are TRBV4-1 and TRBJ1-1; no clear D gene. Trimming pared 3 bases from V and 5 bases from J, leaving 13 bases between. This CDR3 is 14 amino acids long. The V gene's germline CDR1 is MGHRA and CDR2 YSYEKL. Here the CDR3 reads CASSHLLGSTEAFF. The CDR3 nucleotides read TGCGCCAGCAGCCACCTCCTCGGTAGTACTGAAGCTTTCTTT.

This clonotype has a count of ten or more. The CDR3 protein is CASSLDWGTRLQSSYNEQFF. The CDR3 DNA sequence: TGTGCCAGCAGCTTAGATTGGGGAACGCGACTTCAAAGCTCCTACAATGAGCAGTTCTTC. V is TRBV7-9 and J is TRBJ2-1; D not resolved. V dropped 1 base and J dropped 0 bases, with 22 bases sitting between them. The germline V gene encodes CDR1 SEHNR and CDR2 FQNEAQ (reference sequence). The CDR3 contains 20 residues.